A single sample is the source of the 28 T cell receptor beta chains below, sequenced in a study of CD4 and CD8 cells across lung adenocarcinoma regions. A single record per CDR3 protein comes from TCRdb applying MiXCR to the PCR reads. The table shows several thousand distinct CDR3 sequences, with roughly 50% occurring only once. Material: CD8+ T cells from the margin of a lung tumor. Source of these receptors: a female donor with lung adenocarcinoma. The CD4 and CD8 labels of this study may be unreliable.

This clonotype appeared a few times. V usage is TRBV3-1 and J usage is TRBJ2-4, with TRBD1 as a possible D gene (6 bases). CDR1 is LGHDT, CDR2 YNNKEL, per germline (reference sequence). The V and J ends lost 1 base and 9 bases respectively, with 10 bases between them. The CDR3 length is 13 residues. The DNA of the CDR3 is TGTGCCAGCAGCCAAGTAGGGGGAAGCATTCAGTACTTC. Protein product: CASSQVGGSIQYF.

This chain uses TRBV6-5 with TRBJ1-1; 9 nucleotides match TRBD1. The length of the CDR3 is 15 residues. Per the germline V gene, CDR1 is MNHEY and CDR2 is SVGAGI. Losses at the gene ends were 3 bases for V and 4 bases for J; bases not matched to a gene: 6. The CDR3 DNA is TGTGCCAGCAGTTATACAGGGGGCGGGGGCACTGAAGCTTTCTTT. Amino acid sequence: CASSYTGGGGTEAFF.

This clonotype was seen at least ten times. The CDR3: CASSQDSGTSVEQYV. CDR3 nucleotides: TGCGCCAGCAGCCAAGATTCCGGGACTAGCGTCGAGCAGTACGTC. This rearrangement joins TRBV4-1 to TRBJ2-5, with 10 bases fitting TRBD2. Matching the DNA end better, TRBJ2-7 makes the J call doubtful. CDR1 is MGHRA, CDR2 YSYEKL, per germline. The CDR3 spans 15 residues.

The chain employs TRBV6-5 and TRBJ2-1; D is uncertain. This CDR3 has 11 amino acids. Germline CDR1 reads MNHEY; CDR2 reads SVGAGI. Trimming pared 1 base from V and 7 bases from J, leaving 2 bases between. This CDR3 is CASSYLNEQFF. The CDR3, as DNA: TGTGCCAGCAGTTACTTGAATGAGCAGTTCTTC.

The chain has TRBV20-1 and TRBJ1-3; D uncertain. The V gene lost 6 bases and the J gene lost 3 bases, with 3 bases spanning the gap. The length of the CDR3 is 10 residues. Germline loops: CDR1 DFQATT, CDR2 SNEGSKA (reference sequence). The CDR3 region is CSAYGNTIYF. The CDR3, as DNA: TGCAGTGCCTATGGAAACACCATATATTTT.

Comment on this clonotype: Lacking the conserved final phenylalanine or tryptophan, this CDR3 likely reflects a read error. It is unclear where the CDR3 begins or ends on the DNA, so no DNA is shown, and the CDR3 is as TCRdb lists it. CDR3 sequence reads: CASSLEGGSREQYS. V and J are TRBV7-6 and TRBJ2-3; the D call TRBD2 from the table was never checked on the DNA. The CDR3 totals 14 residues, both ends included. Germline V gene sequence: CDR1 SGHVS, CDR2 FNYEAQ.

The rearrangement joins TRBV27 to TRBJ2-4; 7 bases line up with TRBD2. CDR1 is MNHEY and CDR2 is SMNVEV in the germline V gene (reference sequence). Trimming cost V 5 bases and J 13 bases; bases outside gene matches: 17. This CDR3 is built from 15 residues. The CDR3 region has the DNA TGTGCCAGCAGTCCGATGGCGGGAGCCAAAAATATGCAGTACTTC. This encodes CASSPMAGAKNMQYF.

A word on this clonotype: A read error is likely, as this CDR3 ends without the conserved phenylalanine or tryptophan. The chain uses TRBV6-1 and TRBJ2-5; D is unclear. The CDR3 is made up of 15 amino acids. The germline V gene encodes CDR1 MNHNS and CDR2 SASEGT. Between the trimmed V and J ends, which lost 0 bases and 11 bases, there was a span of 19 bases. DNA for the CDR3: TGTGCCAGCAGTGAAGCAAACCGGGCCTGCGAGGAGCAGTACGTC. Protein sequence: CASSEANRACEEQYV.

This clonotype was counted ten times or more. This chain connects TRBV10-1 to TRBJ2-5; TRBD1 aligns across 7 bases. CDR1 WNHNN and CDR2 SYGVQD come from the germline V gene (reference sequence). V shed 0 bases and J 4 bases; nucleotides not matched to a gene: 5. The CDR3 has 15 amino acids. DNA for the CDR3: TGCGCCAGCAGTGAGTCGACGGCAGGGGGAGAGACCCAGTACTTC. As protein: CASSESTAGGETQYF.

A remark on this clonotype: Sequence at one end of the junction differs from germline and may be a read error. The rearrangement uses TRBV5-1 and TRBJ1-2; D not resolved. CDR1 is SGHRS, CDR2 YFSETQ, per germline. The CDR3 spans 12 residues. The CDR3 DNA follows: TGCGCCAGCAGCTCGGACTTCTATGGCCACACCTTC. Encoded protein: CASSSDFYGHTF.

V is TRBV27 and J is TRBJ2-5; D may be TRBD2 (7 bases). The germline V and J ends were trimmed by 11 bases and 0 bases, with 19 bases remaining between them. Germline CDR1 reads MNHEY; CDR2 reads SMNVEV (reference sequence). This CDR3 comprises 15 residues. The CDR3 spells CAGGQRGRDQETQYF. Here the CDR3 DNA reads TGTGCCGGGGGGCAGCGGGGCCGAGACCAAGAGACCCAGTACTTC.

J is TRBJ2-1 and V is TRBV6-1; D gene uncertain. V dropped 6 bases and J dropped 3 bases, with 9 bases sitting between them. Germline V gene lookup returns CDR1 MNHNS and CDR2 SASEGT. The CDR3 has 13 residues. The CDR3 DNA reads as TGTGCCAGCAGCCCCCCTATCTACAATGAGCAGTTCTTC. This sequence encodes CASSPPIYNEQFF.

This rearrangement joins TRBV5-5 to TRBJ2-3, with 14 bases fitting TRBD2. Germline CDR1 is SGHKS and CDR2 is YYEKEE (reference sequence). The CDR3 totals 16 residues. V was clipped by 4 bases and J by 4 bases; unmatched bases: 5. The CDR3 DNA is TGTGCCAGCAGCCGGACTAGCGGGAGGTTAGCAGATACGCAGTATTTT. Amino acid sequence: CASSRTSGRLADTQYF. The whole variable domain, remainder taken from reference TRBV5-5 and TRBJ2-3, is DAGVTQSPTHLIKTRGQQVTLRCSPISGHKSVSWYQQVLGQGPQFIFQYYEKEERGRGNFPDRFSARQFPNYSSELNVNALLLGDSALYLCASSRTSGRLADTQYFGPGTRLTVL.

This clonotype was detected ten times or more. The J gene is TRBJ1-6, the V gene TRBV6-1; 8 bases are a match to TRBD1. V was clipped by 5 bases and J by 0 bases; unmatched bases: 3. Germline assignment: CDR1 MNHNS and CDR2 SASEGT. This CDR3 region has 16 residues. The CDR3 protein is CASSRTGNSYNSPLHF. The CDR3 DNA sequence: TGTGCCAGCAGTCGGACAGGGAACTCCTATAATTCACCCCTCCACTTT.

The chain uses TRBV6-1 and TRBJ2-6; the D gene could be TRBD1 or TRBD2 (5 bases each). Per the germline V gene, CDR1 is MNHNS and CDR2 is SASEGT. The CDR3 is 18 amino acids. The V end lost 5 bases, the J end lost 0 bases, and 17 bases lay between the germline ends. The CDR3 loop reads CASSIGAIAHSGANVLTF. The CDR3 DNA is TGTGCCAGCAGTATCGGGGCTATCGCACACTCTGGGGCCAACGTCCTGACTTTC.

About this clonotype itself: The junction departs from germline at one end; a sequencing error may be responsible. The CDR3 nucleotides are TGTGCCAGGGGTGATCGGGGCCGTGACCAAGAGACGCAGTACTTC. This encodes CARGDRGRDQETQYF. The chain combines TRBV6-1 with TRBJ2-5; tentatively, D is TRBD1 or TRBD2 (5 bases each). The CDR3 is 15 amino acids. Germline loops: CDR1 MNHNS, CDR2 SASEGT.

To note about this clonotype: The conserved phenylalanine or tryptophan is not found at the CDR3 terminus, so this likely reflects a read error. Because the CDR3's place on the DNA is in doubt, the DNA is left out and the CDR3 is given as listed by TCRdb. The V and J genes are TRBV12-3 or TRBV12-4 and TRBJ2-1; the table's D call, TRBD1, was not checked against the DNA. With termini counted, the CDR3 has 12 amino acids. CDR3 sequence reads: CLTPVLRRRDAT.

Note on this clonotype: Possible read error: a much larger clone is one base away. The CDR3 does not close with the conserved phenylalanine or tryptophan, likely indicating a read error. The J gene is TRBJ1-2, the V gene TRBV6-9; no clear D gene. The CDR3 has 15 residues. Germline CDR1 and CDR2: MNHGY and SVAAGI. V dropped 8 bases and J dropped 5 bases, with 21 bases sitting between them. CDR3 protein: CASRPTPSAHYGYTL. Here the CDR3 DNA reads TGTGCCAGCCGACCGACACCCTCGGCCCATTATGGCTACACCCTC.

This clonotype was observed a single time. The chain couples TRBV6-1 to TRBJ2-5; a possible D gene is TRBD2 (5 bases). The V and J ends lost 6 bases and 5 bases respectively, with 19 bases between them. CDR1 MNHNS and CDR2 SASEGT come from the germline V gene. The CDR3 runs to 15 residues. The CDR3 sequence: CASSPHREGGETQYF. The CDR3 DNA reads TGTGCCAGCAGCCCGCATCGTGAGGGTGGGGAGACCCAGTACTTC.

CDR3 residues: CASSGVGGREQFF. The CDR3 DNA sequence: TGTGCCAGCAGCGGGGTGGGAGGGCGTGAGCAGTTCTTC. V usage is TRBV6-1 and J usage is TRBJ2-1; 7 bases line up with TRBD2. Unmatched junction bases numbered 8, after V lost 6 bases and J lost 9 bases. Germline values: CDR1 MNHNS, CDR2 SASEGT. The CDR3 has 13 amino acids.

This clonotype has only a few counts. The chain joins TRBV10-3 to TRBJ1-1; maybe TRBD1 (5 bases). The CDR3 consists of 13 residues. Germline loops: CDR1 ENHRY, CDR2 SYGVKD. The V end lost 6 bases, the J end lost 5 bases, and 13 bases lay between the germline ends. Written as DNA, the CDR3 is TGTGCCATCAGAAAAGGGGAAGGGACTGAAGCTTTCTTT. Protein: CAIRKGEGTEAFF.

This clonotype was detected many times. This rearrangement joins TRBV25-1 to TRBJ1-4; 8 bases line up with TRBD1. CDR1 is MGHDK and CDR2 is SYGVNS in the germline V gene. With V trimmed by 8 bases and J by 8 bases, 10 bases remained unmatched. The CDR3 loop spans 14 amino acids. CDR3 DNA: TGTGCCAGCGCCGACAGGGGATTCGAAGAAAAACTGTTTTTT. Residues: CASADRGFEEKLFF.

The chain is built from TRBV6-1 and TRBJ2-1; D is perhaps TRBD2 (6 bases). With the DNA end fitting TRBJ2-5 better, the J assignment may be wrong. The CDR3 has 17 residues. Germline CDR1 is MNHNS and CDR2 is SASEGT. CDR3 in amino acids: CASRKLGTFLTGETQYF. CDR3 sequence (DNA): TGTGCCAGCAGAAAACTGGGGACTTTCTTAACTGGAGAGACCCAGTACTTC.

This clonotype rates as medium-sized (0.01 to 0.1%). The chain carries TRBV10-1 and TRBJ1-4; a possible D gene is TRBD1 (5 bases). The V and J ends lost 6 bases and 7 bases respectively, with 12 bases between them. This CDR3 region has 13 residues. Germline CDR1 and CDR2: WNHNN and SYGVQD (reference sequence). CDR3 region: CASSRDLREKLFF. The CDR3, as DNA: TGCGCCAGCAGCCGGGACCTGCGTGAAAAACTGTTTTTT.

This sequence joins TRBV10-1 and TRBJ2-1; 9 bases map to TRBD1. The assigned J gene may be wrong: the sequence end matches TRBJ2-5 better. The CDR3 length is 15 residues. Germline-derived CDR1 and CDR2 are WNHNN and SYGVQD (reference sequence). The CDR3 DNA reads TGCGCCAGCGGAAAGGGGACAGGGAACAAAGAGACCCAGTACTTC. Translation: CASGKGTGNKETQYF.

A few counts support this clonotype. The chain has TRBV6-5 and TRBJ1-6; D is ambiguous. CDR3 length: 15 amino acids. Germline CDR1 MNHEY, CDR2 SVGAGI. Trimming pared 2 bases from V and 7 bases from J, leaving 12 bases between. As DNA, the CDR3 is TGTGCCAGCAGTTACCACCGGGCCCTAAATTCACCCCTCCACTTT. Protein sequence: CASSYHRALNSPLHF.

J is TRBJ2-2 and V is TRBV5-1, with 7 bases that match TRBD2. Germline CDR1 and CDR2: SGHRS and YFSETQ. This CDR3 contains 15 residues. J gave up 4 bases and V 4 bases, and 7 bases lay outside the gene matches. CDR3 nucleotides: TGCGCCAGCAGCCGTAGGGAGGGCCTCACCGGGGAGCTGTTTTTT. Protein sequence: CASSRREGLTGELFF.

This clonotype is medium-sized. CDR3 nucleotides: TGTGCCAGCAGTTACGGCGAGGATACGCAGTATTTT. It codes for CASSYGEDTQYF. The genes are TRBV6-5 and TRBJ2-3; D remains ambiguous. Germline CDR1 is MNHEY and CDR2 is SVGAGI. V dropped 2 bases and J dropped 6 bases, with 6 bases sitting between them. The CDR3 totals 12 residues.